This T cell receptor (beta chain) comes out of a study of T cells in localized non-small cell lung cancer. Study-level results: Only one tumor region went through sequencing, so heterogeneity may still be there. In uninvolved adjacent lung, T cell clonality reached its highest value, exceeding tumor. Elevated circulating T cell density in blood was associated with longer overall survival.

By sample share, this clone is large. Its cognate antigen is unknown. This CDR3 is built from 14 residues. The trim removed 6 bases at V and 6 bases at J, leaving 10 bases unmatched. CDR1 and CDR2 (germline): MNHGY, SAAAGT. Profiled with immunoSEQ multiplex PCR; TCRdb holds only in-frame clones, not every one. The sample holds over a thousand clones, around 23% seen once. The input for sequencing was lung tumor tissue, taken before any cancer treatment. The chain carries TRBV6-8 and TRBJ1-1; 7 bases are shared with TRBD1. This TCR came from a man between 40 and 70 years old with stage II squamous cell lung carcinoma. CDR3 nucleotide sequence: TGTGCCAGCAGACAGGGACAGCAAAGCGCTGAAGCTTTCTTT. Its protein is CASRQGQQSAEAFF.